This TCR beta chain comes out of a study of cytomegalovirus exposure and HLA in healthy donors. Turning to this clone: No antigen is known for it.

Use of 60 Vbeta and 13 Jbeta primers characterized the PCR. Some clones are missing from TCRdb's copy, which holds only in-frame ones; the method was immunoSEQ multiplex PCR. The profile shows about 160,000 clones, 84% of them singletons. General study results and limits: Later analysis identified a missense DCLRE1C variant that was linked to TCR beta V- and J-gene trimming. It was shown in a later analysis that HLA-associated TCR beta chains were more clonally expanded than other, equally common chains.

This CDR3 region has 14 residues. In germline, CDR1 is PRHDT, CDR2 FYEKMQ (reference sequence). The clonotype was recovered from a man aged 25-45 years in good health and CMV-seronegative. The specimen sequenced was PBMCs. The chain carries TRBV13 and TRBJ2-5, with D possibly being TRBD1 (5 bases). The DNA end favors TRBJ2-7, so the J call may be wrong. The CDR3 region is CASSPGHSSYEQYF. As DNA, the CDR3 is TGTGCCAGCAGCCCTGGACACAGTTCCTACGAGCAGTACTTC.